Listed here are 13 T cell receptor beta chains from one sample, sequenced in a study of lymphopenia after photon versus proton radiotherapy (dated by TCRdb to about 2019). To prepare the library, the immunoSEQ multiplex PCR assay was applied. The table was pulled from immuneACCESS by TCRdb, which kept in-frame rearrangements only. Such tables lose some clones; where checked, under half of the loss comes from unresolved V genes, and the rest has no known cause. This sample comprises about 45,000 clones, 65% to 90% of them detected only once. The ten largest clones capture around 2.2% of the sample. This specimen was peripheral blood, taken from a patient treated with photon-based radiotherapy. The receptor source for this set is a man aged 35-49 years with gastric cancer.

CDR3 loop: CASSQTRDPYNEQFF. In nucleotides, the CDR3 is TGCGCCAGCAGCCAAACGAGAGACCCTTACAATGAGCAGTTCTTC. The J gene is TRBJ2-1, the V gene TRBV4-1; D is uncertain. Deletions cut 2 bases from V and 4 bases from J, with 12 bases between. In germline, CDR1 is MGHRA, CDR2 YSYEKL. This CDR3 contains 15 residues.

This clone was found once. This chain joins TRBV5-5 and TRBJ1-4; D possibly corresponds to TRBD1 (5 bases). The CDR3 covers 16 residues. Germline CDR1 and CDR2: SGHKS and YYEKEE (reference sequence). Trimming removed 0 bases at V and 4 bases at J, with 13 bases between. CDR3 nucleotide sequence: TGTGCCAGCAGCTTGGGGTTTGTACAGGTTAATGAAAAACTGTTTTTT. This gives the protein CASSLGFVQVNEKLFF.

The V gene is TRBV27, the J gene TRBJ1-4; D is possibly TRBD1 (5 bases). The V and J ends lost 6 bases and 8 bases respectively, with 13 bases between them. The germline V gene has CDR1 MNHEY and CDR2 SMNVEV (reference sequence). This CDR3 region has 13 residues. This CDR3 reads CASRPGKGEKLFF. CDR3 bases: TGTGCCAGCAGACCCGGGAAGGGGGAAAAACTGTTTTTT.

The rearrangement uses TRBV6-5 and TRBJ2-1; D unresolved. V lost 7 bases and J 8 bases, leaving 9 bases between the germline ends. Per germline, CDR1 MNHEY and CDR2 SVGAGI. This CDR3 has 11 amino acids. The CDR3 region has the DNA TGTGCCAGCAACCGGGCCGATGAGCAGTTCTTC. Translating it yields CASNRADEQFF.

The chain links TRBV7-2 to TRBJ1-2, with 7 bases lining up with TRBD1. Germline V CDR1 and CDR2: SGHTA, FQGNSA. The CDR3 is 18 residues long. With 0 bases clipped from V and 1 base from J, the junction kept 11 bases outside the gene matches. The CDR3 spells CASSLAPYRGRGNYGYTF. CDR3 DNA: TGTGCCAGCAGCTTAGCACCGTACAGGGGAAGGGGTAACTATGGCTACACCTTC.

The chain joins TRBV7-2 to TRBJ2-5; 12 bases are a match to TRBD2. This CDR3 is built from 17 residues. Trimming at V came to 2 bases and at J to 2 bases, leaving 6 bases not matched to a gene. Germline assignment: CDR1 SGHTA and CDR2 FQGNSA. CDR3 nucleotides: TGTGCCAGCAGCTTACAGCTAGCGGGAGGGTTTCAAGAGACCCAGTACTTC. Protein sequence: CASSLQLAGGFQETQYF. Using reference TRBV7-2 and TRBJ2-5 for the parts outside the CDR3, the full variable domain is GAGVSQSPSNKVTEKGKDVELRCDPISGHTALYWYRQSLGQGLEFLIYFQGNSAPDKSGLPSDRFSAERTGGSVSTLTIQRTQQEDSAVYLCASSLQLAGGFQETQYFGPGTRLLVL.

The rearrangement joins TRBV7-6 to TRBJ2-3; TRBD2 matches at 9 bases. CDR1 SGHVS and CDR2 FNYEAQ come from the germline V gene. V lost 3 bases and J lost 6; bases outside the gene matches: 4. The CDR3 loop spans 14 amino acids. This CDR3 is CASSLASGVDTQYF. The CDR3 nucleotides are TGTGCCAGCAGCTTGGCTAGCGGGGTTGATACGCAGTATTTT.

This chain connects TRBV5-4 to TRBJ2-1; tentative D call: TRBD1 (6 bases). Trimming removed 0 bases from V and 4 bases from J, with 8 bases in between. Germline V gene sequence: CDR1 SGHNT, CDR2 YYREEE (reference sequence). The CDR3 has 14 amino acids. The DNA for the CDR3 is TGTGCCAGCAGCTTGGGGACAGCATACAATGAGCAGTTCTTC. Protein sequence: CASSLGTAYNEQFF.

This clone is a singleton in its sample. The V call is TRBV16, the J call TRBJ2-7; 10 bases are a match to TRBD1. The CDR3 consists of 15 residues. CDR1 and CDR2 from the germline V gene are KGHSY and FQNENV. Trimming took 6 bases from V and 7 from J; bases not matched to a gene: 12. The CDR3 DNA reads as TGTGCCAGCAGAAGTGGGACAGGGGCCCTAGAGGAGCAGTACTTC. This sequence encodes CASRSGTGALEEQYF.

The CDR3 nucleotides are TGTGCCAGCAGCCAAGGGGTCCCGAGCTCTGGGGCCAACGTCCTGACTTTC. It is translated as CASSQGVPSSGANVLTF. V and J are TRBV4-2 and TRBJ2-6; no clear D. This CDR3 contains 17 residues. The V end lost 1 base, the J end lost 0 bases, and 10 bases lay between the germline ends. Germline V CDR1 and CDR2: LGHNA, YNFKEQ.

J is TRBJ2-2 and V is TRBV7-2; a possible D gene is TRBD2 (7 bases). The CDR3 totals 15 residues. Trimming took off 0 bases at V and 7 bases at J, with 12 bases between the two ends. Germline CDR1 SGHTA, CDR2 FQGNSA. The CDR3 region has the DNA TGTGCCAGCAGCTTAGCCGGGGGGCGCGGCGGGGAGCTGTTTTTT. This gives the protein CASSLAGGRGGELFF. The full variable domain, rest sourced from reference TRBV7-2 and TRBJ2-2, is GAGVSQSPSNKVTEKGKDVELRCDPISGHTALYWYRQSLGQGLEFLIYFQGNSAPDKSGLPSDRFSAERTGGSVSTLTIQRTQQEDSAVYLCASSLAGGRGGELFFGEGSRLTVL.

This rearrangement joins TRBV5-1 to TRBJ2-7; D is tentatively TRBD1 or TRBD2 (5 bases each). CDR1 is SGHRS, CDR2 YFSETQ, per germline. The CDR3 sequence is 17 residues long. Trimming took 3 bases from V and 0 from J, leaving 19 bases between them. Here the CDR3 reads CASSWTRGGTSSYEQYF. CDR3 coding DNA: TGCGCCAGCAGCTGGACCCGCGGTGGGACGAGCTCCTACGAGCAGTACTTC. Full variable domain (missing parts from reference TRBV5-1 and TRBJ2-7): KAGVTQTPRYLIKTRGQQVTLSCSPISGHRSVSWYQQTPGQGLQFLFEYFSETQRNKGNFPGRFSGRQFSNSRSEMNVSTLELGDSALYLCASSWTRGGTSSYEQYFGPGTRLTVT.

This rearrangement joins TRBV5-6 to TRBJ2-7; D might be TRBD2 (6 bases). The V end lost 6 bases, the J end lost 5 bases, and 15 bases lay between the germline ends. CDR1 is SGHDT, CDR2 YYEEEE, per germline. CDR3 length equals 13 residues. The CDR3 coding sequence is TGTGCCAGCACCCGGAGGGGTAGACACGAGCAGTACTTC. This sequence encodes CASTRRGRHEQYF. Full variable domain (missing parts from reference TRBV5-6 and TRBJ2-7): DAGVTQSPTHLIKTRGQQVTLRCSPKSGHDTVSWYQQALGQGPQFIFQYYEEEERQRGNFPDRFSGHQFPNYSSELNVNALLLGDSALYLCASTRRGRHEQYFGPGTRLTVT.